These 23 T cell receptor beta chains were sequenced from one sample in a study of regulatory T cells in long-lasting Graves disease. Time point given: persistent/refractory GD, antithyroid drugs over 5 years with positive TRAb. From PBMCs, RNA was extracted and then used to make the TCR library. According to the study, TCR beta libraries were built with iRepertoire HTBI primers and CDR3-region Arm-PCR. One entry per CDR3 protein, called by TCRdb with MiXCR from the multiplex PCR reads. The table has 300,000 to 350,000 distinct CDR3 sequences, around a fifth seen once. The sequenced sample was peripheral blood mononuclear cells (PBMCs), obtained when the disease was refractory, from a patient treated with antithyroid drugs. All receptors derive from a female donor with Graves disease.

This clonotype came up a few times. The genes are TRBV7-2 and TRBJ2-6; D may be TRBD1 (5 bases). Germline lookup yields CDR1 SGHTA and CDR2 FQGNSA. Trimming left V 2 bases short and J 0 bases short, with 17 bases between. There are 19 residues in the CDR3. The CDR3 reads CASSLLSGGAYSGANVLTF. CDR3 DNA: TGTGCCAGCAGCTTACTGTCCGGTGGGGCCTACTCTGGGGCCAACGTCCTGACTTTC.

This clonotype has only a few counts. The rearrangement links TRBV7-2 to TRBJ1-2; D not resolved. This CDR3 is built from 14 residues. Per the germline V gene, CDR1 is SGHTA and CDR2 is FQGNSA. V was clipped by 2 bases and J by 0 bases, with 7 bases between them. CDR3 in DNA: TGTGCCAGCAGCTTAACCGGGACTAACTATGGCTACACCTTC. Protein product: CASSLTGTNYGYTF.

This clonotype was recorded many times. V usage is TRBV11-2 and J usage is TRBJ1-2; D not resolved. The V and J ends lost 3 bases and 0 bases respectively, with 11 bases between them. Germline CDR1 reads SGHAT; CDR2 reads FQNNGV. The CDR3 extends over 15 amino acids. The CDR3 nucleotides are TGTGCCAGCAGCTTGTCCGGGATTACTAACTATGGCTACACCTTC. Its protein product is CASSLSGITNYGYTF.

At least ten counts were recorded for this clonotype. The CDR3 DNA sequence: TGTGCCAGCAGCGCGTTCCTGGGAGGGCCCTATGGCTACACCTTC. Translated: CASSAFLGGPYGYTF. The chain uses TRBV7-2 and TRBJ1-2; D gene uncertain. Germline values: CDR1 SGHTA, CDR2 FQGNSA. V was shortened by 5 bases and J by 4 bases, with 17 bases between the two germline ends. CDR3 length equals 15 residues.

This clonotype was counted many times. This chain links TRBV7-9 with TRBJ1-2; D is uncertain. Looked up from germline, CDR1 is SEHNR and CDR2 is FQNEAQ (reference sequence). The CDR3 extends over 14 amino acids. The V and J ends lost 3 bases and 3 bases respectively, with 11 bases between them. CDR3 in DNA: TGTGCCAGCAGCTTGGATACGAGCTACTATGGCTACACCTTC. Amino acid sequence: CASSLDTSYYGYTF.

This sequence joins TRBV12-3 or TRBV12-4 and TRBJ2-2; 9 bases are a match to TRBD1. With V trimmed by 6 bases and J by 3 bases, 11 bases remained unmatched. The CDR3 is made up of 17 amino acids. In DNA form, the CDR3 reads TGTGCCAGCAGGGATAATAGGGACAGGGATGACACCGGGGAGCTGTTTTTT. It yields the protein CASRDNRDRDDTGELFF.

The table lists this clonotype with many counts. This chain uses TRBV2 with TRBJ2-7, with D hard to call. CDR3 length: 14 residues. Germline CDR1 reads SNHLY; CDR2 reads FYNNEI. V was shortened by 5 bases and J by 0 bases, with 11 bases between the two germline ends. Written as DNA, the CDR3 is TGTGCCAGCAGTCCGACGGTGGACTCCTACGAGCAGTACTTC. Residues: CASSPTVDSYEQYF.

In its sample, this clonotype was seen a few times. The chain uses TRBV6-1 and TRBJ1-1; TRBD1 aligns across 7 bases. Trimming at V came to 6 bases and at J to 3 bases, leaving 10 bases not matched to a gene. The CDR3 consists of 15 residues. Germline assignment: CDR1 MNHNS and CDR2 SASEGT. For the CDR3, the DNA is TGTGCCAGCAGCCCGCTGACAGGGTGGGACACTGAAGCTTTCTTT. The encoded protein is CASSPLTGWDTEAFF.

There are many counts of this clonotype. The chain carries TRBV12-3 or TRBV12-4 and TRBJ2-7, with 7 bases matching TRBD2. J was trimmed by 9 bases and V by 3 bases; bases with no gene match: 17. This CDR3 is 16 amino acids long. Written as DNA, the CDR3 is TGTGCCAGCAGTTTGGGGGTTAAGGGACTATTAGTTCGGCAGTACTTC. It yields the protein CASSLGVKGLLVRQYF.

This clonotype was seen more than once but under ten times. The V gene is TRBV19, the J gene TRBJ2-7, with D tentatively TRBD2 (6 bases). Germline CDR1 and CDR2: LNHDA and SQIVND (reference sequence). The CDR3 covers 13 residues. V dropped 5 bases and J dropped 2 bases, with 10 bases sitting between them. The CDR3: CASSAGLAYEQYF. The CDR3 DNA sequence: TGTGCCAGTAGTGCGGGACTGGCCTACGAGCAGTACTTC. The full variable domain, with the rest looked up from reference TRBV19 and TRBJ2-7, is DGGITQSPKYLFRKEGQNVTLSCEQNLNHDAMYWYRQDPGQGLRLIYYSQIVNDFQKGDIAEGYSVSREKKESFPLTVTSAQKNPTAFYLCASSAGLAYEQYFGPGTRLTVT.

This clonotype was seen many times. The V call is TRBV12-3 or TRBV12-4, the J call TRBJ1-1; TRBD1 might be the D (5 bases). V was trimmed by 6 bases and J by 5 bases, leaving 13 bases between them. This CDR3 is 13 amino acids long. The CDR3 is CASRWGEKTEAFF. The CDR3 bases are TGTGCCAGCAGATGGGGGGAAAAGACTGAAGCTTTCTTT.

The table lists this clonotype with many counts. The chain recombines TRBV6-1 with TRBJ1-2, with 7 positions matching TRBD1. The CDR3 is made up of 12 amino acids. Germline V CDR1 and CDR2: MNHNS, SASEGT. V trimming: 7 bases; J trimming: 9 bases; junction bases outside the gene matches: 8. DNA of the CDR3: TGTGCCAGCATCTTGACAGGGAGAAGCTACACCTTC. It specifies CASILTGRSYTF.

For this clonotype: One end of the junction does not line up with germline, which may come from a read error. The chain combines TRBV15 with TRBJ1-5; D unresolved. The CDR3 is 18 residues long. CDR1 and CDR2 from the germline V gene are LNHNV and YYDKDF (reference sequence). The CDR3 loop is CAASRDPGSAERNQPQHF. The DNA for the CDR3 is TGTGCCGCCAGCAGAGATCCAGGATCCGCTGAGCGCAATCAGCCCCAGCATTTT.

In this sample, this clonotype turned up many times. The CDR3 region is CASSYDGGFGYTF. The CDR3 DNA follows: TGTGCCAGCAGTTACGACGGAGGTTTTGGCTACACCTTC. This sequence joins TRBV6-5 and TRBJ1-2; unclear D gene. The CDR3 length is 13 residues. Germline lookup yields CDR1 MNHEY and CDR2 SVGAGI. The germline V and J ends were trimmed by 2 bases and 7 bases, with 11 bases remaining between them.

This clonotype was detected a few times. This chain joins TRBV19 and TRBJ2-2, with D perhaps TRBD1 or TRBD2 (5 bases each). The CDR3 spans 15 residues. Germline V gene lookup returns CDR1 LNHDA and CDR2 SQIVND (reference sequence). The germline V and J ends were trimmed by 6 bases and 0 bases, with 11 bases remaining between them. The CDR3 DNA is TGTGCCAGTAGATGGGACGGCGCGAACACCGGGGAGCTGTTTTTT. This gives the protein CASRWDGANTGELFF.

This clonotype was seen repeatedly, ten times or more. The chain employs TRBV24-1 and TRBJ1-2, with D possibly matching TRBD1 (5 bases). Trimming stripped 4 bases from V and 4 bases from J, with 18 bases between. The germline CDR1 and CDR2 sequences are KGHDR and SFDVKD. The CDR3 runs to 16 residues. The CDR3 is CATSDAKGVGVYGYTF. CDR3 DNA: TGTGCCACCAGTGACGCGAAAGGGGTTGGTGTCTATGGCTACACCTTC.

Many counts were recorded for this clonotype. The V and J genes are TRBV11-2 and TRBJ1-4, with TRBD1 matching 7 bases. The ends lost 5 bases at V and 11 bases at J; junction bases unmatched: 8. CDR3 length: 13 residues. Germline CDR1 and CDR2: SGHAT and FQNNGV. The chain's CDR3 is CASSPTDREKLFF. The CDR3, as DNA: TGTGCCAGCAGCCCGACAGACAGGGAGAAACTGTTTTTT.

This clonotype was detected only a few times. This rearrangement joins TRBV19 to TRBJ1-6, with D possibly TRBD1 on 6 matching bases. With 7 bases removed from V and 7 bases from J, the gap between germline ends came to 14 bases. The CDR3 is made up of 14 amino acids. In germline, CDR1 is LNHDA, CDR2 SQIVND (reference sequence). The CDR3 coding sequence is TGTGCCAGTAATCTAGGGGGGAGAAATTCACCCCTCCACTTT. Amino acid sequence: CASNLGGRNSPLHF.

This clonotype occurred a few times. The rearrangement joins TRBV12-3 or TRBV12-4 to TRBJ1-3; no firm D call. The CDR3 loop spans 16 amino acids. V lost 4 bases and J lost 0, with 13 bases in between. CDR3 amino acids: CASSWGGPISGNTIYF. In DNA form, the CDR3 reads TGTGCCAGCAGTTGGGGAGGACCGATCTCTGGAAACACCATATATTTT.

Points on this clonotype: One base away lies a much larger clone, so this may be a sequencing read error. As the CDR3 is not closed by the conserved phenylalanine or tryptophan, this likely results from a read error. The chain employs TRBV28 and TRBJ2-5; no definite D call. V was clipped by 2 bases and J by 3 bases, with 7 bases between them. The germline gives CDR1 MDHEN, CDR2 SYDVKM. The CDR3 runs 13 residues. This CDR3 reads CASSLREKETQYL. CDR3 DNA: TGTGCCAGCAGTTTAAGGGAAAAAGAGACCCAGTACCTC.

V usage is TRBV7-9 and J usage is TRBJ2-7; D unresolved. The V gene's germline CDR1 is SEHNR and CDR2 FQNEAQ (reference sequence). Deletions cut 5 bases from V and 2 bases from J, with 10 bases between. The CDR3 sequence is 13 residues long. DNA of the CDR3: TGTGCCAGCAGCGAGGCCAAAACCTACGAGCAGTACTTC. Protein product: CASSEAKTYEQYF.

To note about this clonotype: Possible read error: a much larger clone is one base away. CDR3 protein: CASSPRGAPAASPLHF. CDR3 DNA sequence: TGTGCCAGCAGCCCTAGGGGTGCCCCGGCAGCCTCACCCCTCCACTTT. The genes are TRBV7-9 and TRBJ1-6; maybe TRBD1 (5 bases). Germline loops: CDR1 SEHNR, CDR2 FQNEAQ (reference sequence). Trimming took off 5 bases at V and 10 bases at J, with 21 bases between the two ends. The CDR3 spans 16 residues.

This sequence joins TRBV20-1 and TRBJ1-4; D not resolved. Deletions cut 1 base from V and 6 bases from J, with 9 bases between. The CDR3 spans 13 residues. From germline, CDR1 is DFQATT and CDR2 SNEGSKA (reference sequence). The CDR3 DNA is TGCAGTGCTAGAGGGGGATTTGATGAAAAACTGTTTTTT. Translating it yields CSARGGFDEKLFF.